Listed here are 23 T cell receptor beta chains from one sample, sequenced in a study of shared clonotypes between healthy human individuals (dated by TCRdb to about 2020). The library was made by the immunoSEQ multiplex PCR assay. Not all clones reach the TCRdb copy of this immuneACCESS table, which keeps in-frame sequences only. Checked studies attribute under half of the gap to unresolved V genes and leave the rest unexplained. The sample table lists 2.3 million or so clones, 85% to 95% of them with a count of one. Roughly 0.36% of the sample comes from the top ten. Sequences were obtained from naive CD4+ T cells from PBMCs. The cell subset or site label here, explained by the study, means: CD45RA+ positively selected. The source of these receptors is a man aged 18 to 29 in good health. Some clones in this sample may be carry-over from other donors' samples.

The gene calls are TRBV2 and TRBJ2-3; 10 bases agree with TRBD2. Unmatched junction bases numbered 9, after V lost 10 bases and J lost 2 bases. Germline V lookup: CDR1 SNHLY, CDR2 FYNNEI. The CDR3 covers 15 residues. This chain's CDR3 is CATWGLAGVTDTQYF. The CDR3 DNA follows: TGTGCCACTTGGGGGCTAGCGGGAGTCACAGATACGCAGTATTTT.

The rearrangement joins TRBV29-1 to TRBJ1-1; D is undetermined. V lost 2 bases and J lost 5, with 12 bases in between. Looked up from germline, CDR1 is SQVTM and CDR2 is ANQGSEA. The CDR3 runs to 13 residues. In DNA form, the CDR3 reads TGCAGCGTTGAAAGGAGGTTCCTAACTGAAGCTTTCTTT. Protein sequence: CSVERRFLTEAFF.

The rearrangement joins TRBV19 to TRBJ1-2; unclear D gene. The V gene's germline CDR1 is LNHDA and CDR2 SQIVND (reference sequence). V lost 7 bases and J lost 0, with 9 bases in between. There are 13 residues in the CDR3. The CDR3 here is CASTPAANYGYTF. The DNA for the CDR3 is TGTGCCAGTACCCCCGCAGCTAACTATGGCTACACCTTC. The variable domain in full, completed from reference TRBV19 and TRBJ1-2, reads DGGITQSPKYLFRKEGQNVTLSCEQNLNHDAMYWYRQDPGQGLRLIYYSQIVNDFQKGDIAEGYSVSREKKESFPLTVTSAQKNPTAFYLCASTPAANYGYTFGSGTRLTVV.

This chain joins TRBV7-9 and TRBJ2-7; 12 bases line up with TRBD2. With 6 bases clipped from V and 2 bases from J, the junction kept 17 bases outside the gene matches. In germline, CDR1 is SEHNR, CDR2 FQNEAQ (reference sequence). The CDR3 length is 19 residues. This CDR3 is CASRPEIGLAGSSTYEQYF. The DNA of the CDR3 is TGTGCCAGCAGGCCAGAAATCGGACTAGCGGGATCTAGCACCTACGAGCAGTACTTC.

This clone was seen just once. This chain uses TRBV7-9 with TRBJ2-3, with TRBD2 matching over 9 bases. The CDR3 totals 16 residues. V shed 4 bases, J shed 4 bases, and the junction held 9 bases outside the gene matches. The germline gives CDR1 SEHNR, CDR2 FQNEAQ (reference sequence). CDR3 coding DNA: TGTGCCAGCAGCTCCCCCCTAGCGGGAAAAGCAGATACGCAGTATTTT. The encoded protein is CASSSPLAGKADTQYF.

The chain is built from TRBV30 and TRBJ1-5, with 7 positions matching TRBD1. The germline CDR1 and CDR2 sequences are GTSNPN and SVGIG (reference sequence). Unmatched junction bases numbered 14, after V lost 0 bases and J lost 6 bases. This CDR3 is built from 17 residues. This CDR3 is CAWSVRDSGFRSQPQHF. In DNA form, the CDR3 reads TGTGCCTGGAGTGTACGGGACAGTGGATTTAGGAGTCAGCCCCAGCATTTT. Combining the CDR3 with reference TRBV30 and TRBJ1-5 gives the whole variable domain SQTIHQWPATLVQPVGSPLSLECTVEGTSNPNLYWYRQAAGRGLQLLFYSVGIGQISSEVPQNLSASRPQDRQFILSSKKLLLSDSGFYLCAWSVRDSGFRSQPQHFGDGTRLSIL.

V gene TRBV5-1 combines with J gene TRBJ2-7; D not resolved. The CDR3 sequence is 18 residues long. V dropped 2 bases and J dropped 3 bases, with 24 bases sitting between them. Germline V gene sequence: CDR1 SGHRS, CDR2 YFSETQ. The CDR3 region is CASSFMSGRERNHYEQYF. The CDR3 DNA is TGCGCCAGCAGCTTTATGTCGGGTAGGGAAAGGAATCACTACGAGCAGTACTTC. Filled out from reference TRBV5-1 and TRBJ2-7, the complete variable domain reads KAGVTQTPRYLIKTRGQQVTLSCSPISGHRSVSWYQQTPGQGLQFLFEYFSETQRNKGNFPGRFSGRQFSNSRSEMNVSTLELGDSALYLCASSFMSGRERNHYEQYFGPGTRLTVT.

CDR3 in amino acids: CASSAGGGRLRPQHF. DNA of the CDR3: TGTGCCAGCAGTGCTGGGGGGGGACGGTTACGGCCCCAGCATTTT. The chain joins TRBV6-1 to TRBJ1-5, with D tentatively TRBD1 (5 bases). The V end was cut by 4 bases, the J end by 9 bases, with 19 bases between. CDR1 is MNHNS, CDR2 SASEGT, per germline. The CDR3 is made up of 15 amino acids.

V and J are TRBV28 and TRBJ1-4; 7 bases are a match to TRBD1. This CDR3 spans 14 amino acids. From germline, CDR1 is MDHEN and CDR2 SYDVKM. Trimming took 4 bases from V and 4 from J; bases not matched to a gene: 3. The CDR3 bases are TGTGCCAGCAGTTGGGGACAGCATAATGAAAAACTGTTTTTT. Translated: CASSWGQHNEKLFF.

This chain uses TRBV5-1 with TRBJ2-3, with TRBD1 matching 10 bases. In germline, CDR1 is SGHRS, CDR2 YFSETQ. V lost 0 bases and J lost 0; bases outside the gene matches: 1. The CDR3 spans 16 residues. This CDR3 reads CASSLGTGGSTDTQYF. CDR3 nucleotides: TGCGCCAGCAGCTTGGGGACAGGGGGGAGCACAGATACGCAGTATTTT.

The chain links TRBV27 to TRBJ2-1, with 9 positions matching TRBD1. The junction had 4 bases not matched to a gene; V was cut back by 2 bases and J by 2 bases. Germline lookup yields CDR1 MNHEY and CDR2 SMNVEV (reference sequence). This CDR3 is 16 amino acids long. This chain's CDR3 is CASSLRGTGTYNEQFF. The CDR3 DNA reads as TGTGCCAGCAGTTTAAGGGGGACAGGGACCTACAATGAGCAGTTCTTC.

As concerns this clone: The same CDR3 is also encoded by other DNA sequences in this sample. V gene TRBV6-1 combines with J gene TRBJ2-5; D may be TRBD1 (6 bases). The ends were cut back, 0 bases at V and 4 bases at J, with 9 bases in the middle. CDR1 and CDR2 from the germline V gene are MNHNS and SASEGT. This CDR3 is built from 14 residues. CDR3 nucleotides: TGTGCCAGCAGTGAAGCAACAGGGCGAGAGACCCAGTACTTC. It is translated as CASSEATGRETQYF.

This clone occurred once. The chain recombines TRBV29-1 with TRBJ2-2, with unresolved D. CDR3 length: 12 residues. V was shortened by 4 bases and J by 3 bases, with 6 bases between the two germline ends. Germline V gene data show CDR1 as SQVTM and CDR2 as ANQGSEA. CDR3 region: CSVAGHTGELFF. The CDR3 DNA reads TGCAGCGTTGCCGGCCACACCGGGGAGCTGTTTTTT.

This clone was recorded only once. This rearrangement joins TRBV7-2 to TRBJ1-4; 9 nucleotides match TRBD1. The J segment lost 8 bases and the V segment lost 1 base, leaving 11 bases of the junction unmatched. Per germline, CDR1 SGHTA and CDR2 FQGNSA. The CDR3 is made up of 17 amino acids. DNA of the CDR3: TGTGCCAGCAGCTTAGGGCCCCGAAGGACAGGGGAAGAAAAACTGTTTTTT. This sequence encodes CASSLGPRRTGEEKLFF.

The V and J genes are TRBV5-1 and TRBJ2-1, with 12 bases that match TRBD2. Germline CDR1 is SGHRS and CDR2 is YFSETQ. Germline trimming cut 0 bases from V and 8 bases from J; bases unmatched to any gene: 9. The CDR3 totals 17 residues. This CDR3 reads CASSLVPSGRASDEQFF. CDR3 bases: TGCGCCAGCAGCTTGGTTCCTAGCGGGAGGGCCAGCGATGAGCAGTTCTTC.

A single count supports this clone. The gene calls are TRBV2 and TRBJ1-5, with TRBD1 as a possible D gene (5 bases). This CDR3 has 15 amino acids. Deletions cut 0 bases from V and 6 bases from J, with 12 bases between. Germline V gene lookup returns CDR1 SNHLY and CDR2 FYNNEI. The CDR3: CASSEAPRGVQPQHF. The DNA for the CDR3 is TGTGCCAGCAGTGAAGCGCCGAGGGGCGTTCAGCCCCAGCATTTT.

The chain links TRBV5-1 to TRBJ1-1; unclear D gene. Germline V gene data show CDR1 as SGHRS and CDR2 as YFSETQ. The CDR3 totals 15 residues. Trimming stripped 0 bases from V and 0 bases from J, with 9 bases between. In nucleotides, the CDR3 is TGCGCCAGCAGCTTGGTCGCGTTGGTGAACACTGAAGCTTTCTTT. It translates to CASSLVALVNTEAFF.

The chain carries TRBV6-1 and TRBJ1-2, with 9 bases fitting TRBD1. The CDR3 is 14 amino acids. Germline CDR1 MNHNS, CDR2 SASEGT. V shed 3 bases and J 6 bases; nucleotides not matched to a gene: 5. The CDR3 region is CASSDSRTGDGYTF. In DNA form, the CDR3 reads TGTGCCAGCAGTGATTCTCGGACAGGGGATGGCTACACCTTC.

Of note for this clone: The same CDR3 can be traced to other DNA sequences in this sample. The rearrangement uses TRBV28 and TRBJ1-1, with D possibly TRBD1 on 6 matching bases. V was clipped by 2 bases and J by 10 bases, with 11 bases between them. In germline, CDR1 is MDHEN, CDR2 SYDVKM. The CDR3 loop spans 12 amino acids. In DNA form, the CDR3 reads TGTGCCAGCAGTTTAGAGGGCAGGGGAGCTTTCTTT. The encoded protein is CASSLEGRGAFF.

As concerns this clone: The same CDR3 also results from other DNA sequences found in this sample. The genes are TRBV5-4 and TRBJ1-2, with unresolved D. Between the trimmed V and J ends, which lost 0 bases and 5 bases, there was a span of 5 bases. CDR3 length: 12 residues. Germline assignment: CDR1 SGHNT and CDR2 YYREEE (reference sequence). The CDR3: CASSLETYGYTF. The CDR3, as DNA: TGTGCCAGCAGCTTGGAAACATATGGCTACACCTTC.

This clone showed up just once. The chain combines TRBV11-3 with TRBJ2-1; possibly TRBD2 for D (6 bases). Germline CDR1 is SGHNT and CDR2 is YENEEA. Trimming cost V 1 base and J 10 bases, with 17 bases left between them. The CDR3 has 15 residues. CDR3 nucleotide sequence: TGTGCCAGCAGCTTAGGGAGGGCCATTCTAGGGGAGCAGTTCTTC. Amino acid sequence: CASSLGRAILGEQFF.

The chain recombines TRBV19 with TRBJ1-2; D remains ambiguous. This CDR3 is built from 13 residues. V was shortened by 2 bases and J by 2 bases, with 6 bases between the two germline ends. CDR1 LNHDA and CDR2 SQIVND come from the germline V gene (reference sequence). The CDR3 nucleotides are TGTGCCAGTAGTATACAGAGAAACTATGGCTACACCTTC. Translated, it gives CASSIQRNYGYTF.

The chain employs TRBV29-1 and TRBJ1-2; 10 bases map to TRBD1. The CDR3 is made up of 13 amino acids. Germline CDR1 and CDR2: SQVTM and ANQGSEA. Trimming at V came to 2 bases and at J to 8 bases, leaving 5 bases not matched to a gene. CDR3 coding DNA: TGCAGCGTTGAAAAGGGGACAGGGGAGGGCTACACCTTC. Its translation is CSVEKGTGEGYTF.